This is a list of T cell receptor beta chains from one sample in a study of CD8+CD57+ T cells in acquired aplastic anemia. TCRdb processed the reads anew with MiXCR; each CDR3 protein has one entry. Here the sample spans around 130,000 distinct CDR3 sequences, 45% to 60% being singletons. Sample: sorted CD4+, CD8+, or CD8+CD57+ T cells (not recorded which) from PBMCs. These receptors came from a human donor with aplastic anemia. CDR3s include the opening cysteine and the closing phenylalanine or tryptophan. A D gene is named only where the DNA matches it firmly. Expanded clones get a size class; other rows say once, few or many, or leave the size out.

abundance: NA; v_gene: TRBV29-1; j_gene: TRBJ2-1; d_gene: TRBD2; CDR3nt: TGCAGCGTTGAAGGGGGAGGGAATGAGCAGTTCTTC; CDR3aa: CSVEGGGNEQFF
abundance: few; v_gene: TRBV27; j_gene: TRBJ2-5; d_gene: TRBD1; CDR3nt: TGTGCCAGCAGTCGGATGGGACAGGGAGGAGAGACCCAGTACTTC; CDR3aa: CASSRMGQGGETQYF
abundance: NA; v_gene: TRBV7-2; j_gene: TRBJ2-7; d_gene: TRBD2; CDR3nt: TGTGCCAGCAGCTACGGGGGGAATCAGTACTTC; CDR3aa: CASSYGGNQYF
abundance: many; v_gene: TRBV7-2; j_gene: TRBJ1-2; d_gene: NA; CDR3nt: TGTGCCAGCAGCTTAGGACAGGAAATTAACTATGGCTACACCTTC; CDR3aa: CASSLGQEINYGYTF
abundance: NA; v_gene: TRBV9; j_gene: TRBJ2-1; d_gene: NA; CDR3nt: TGTGCCAGCAGCGTAGTGCCCGGGAATGAGCAGTTCTTC; CDR3aa: CASSVVPGNEQFF
abundance: NA; v_gene: TRBV14; j_gene: TRBJ1-1; d_gene: NA; CDR3nt: TGTGCCAGCAGCCAAGATAGGAAAGGGGGCACTGAAGCTTTCTTT; CDR3aa: CASSQDRKGGTEAFF
abundance: NA; v_gene: TRBV7-3; j_gene: TRBJ2-3; d_gene: NA; CDR3nt: TGTGCCAGCAGCTTACCGGTGGTAGATACGCAGTATTTT; CDR3aa: CASSLPVVDTQYF
abundance: once; v_gene: TRBV6-4; j_gene: TRBJ1-2; d_gene: TRBD1; CDR3nt: TGTGCCAGCAGTGACTGGGCTTTTGGGGACAGGAGAAACTATGGCTACACCTTC; CDR3aa: CASSDWAFGDRRNYGYTF
abundance: few; v_gene: TRBV6-1; j_gene: TRBJ1-1; d_gene: NA; CDR3nt: TGTGCCAGCTTCAGAATTTGGGCAGGGAACACTGAAGCTTTCTTT; CDR3aa: CASFRIWAGNTEAFF
abundance: NA; v_gene: TRBV7-2; j_gene: TRBJ2-7; d_gene: NA; CDR3nt: TGTGCCAGCAGTTTCGGGACGTTGTTCTACGAGCAGTACTTC; CDR3aa: CASSFGTLFYEQYF